The 28 T cell receptor beta chains below were found in one sample sequenced in a study of T cell clones after liver transplantation. Measured with immunoSEQ multiplex PCR; TCRdb has only the in-frame clones, and not every one. The sample lists tens of thousands of clones, 70% to 85% occurring once. Specimen: CD4+ T cells from blood, collected almost 47 months after liver transplant. The origin of the receptors is a human patient who received a liver transplant. Some of these T cells may belong to the graft donor.

The CDR3 DNA is TGTGCCAGCAGCGCCGATCAAGAGACCCAGTACTTC. It codes for CASSADQETQYF. This sequence joins TRBV7-2 and TRBJ2-5; D is unclear. Trimming pared 5 bases from V and 2 bases from J, leaving 6 bases between. Per the germline V gene, CDR1 is SGHTA and CDR2 is FQGNSA. The CDR3 extends over 12 amino acids.

The rearrangement joins TRBV18 to TRBJ1-5, with D maybe TRBD1 (5 bases). V was pared by 0 bases and J by 2 bases, with 5 bases between. Germline values: CDR1 KGHSH, CDR2 LQKENI. This CDR3 comprises 14 residues. CDR3 amino acids: CASSPPGGNQPQHF. CDR3 in DNA: TGTGCCAGCTCACCACCGGGGGGCAATCAGCCCCAGCATTTT.

The chain couples TRBV4-1 to TRBJ1-2; D is ambiguous. The CDR3 is 15 amino acids. Germline V gene lookup returns CDR1 MGHRA and CDR2 YSYEKL. The germline V and J ends were trimmed by 1 base and 2 bases, with 11 bases remaining between them. The CDR3 DNA reads TGCGCCAGCAGCCAAGCAACGGAAGGGAACTATGGCTACACCTTC. Translating it yields CASSQATEGNYGYTF.

The table lists this clone with a few counts. V usage is TRBV5-1 and J usage is TRBJ2-3; 14 bases align to TRBD2. The length of the CDR3 is 16 residues. V trimming: 3 bases; J trimming: 4 bases; junction bases outside the gene matches: 4. Per the germline V gene, CDR1 is SGHRS and CDR2 is YFSETQ. CDR3 sequence (DNA): TGCGCCAGCAGCTCGGGGGGACTAGCGGGAGCAGATACGCAGTATTTT. Translated, it gives CASSSGGLAGADTQYF. The variable domain in full, completed from reference TRBV5-1 and TRBJ2-3, reads KAGVTQTPRYLIKTRGQQVTLSCSPISGHRSVSWYQQTPGQGLQFLFEYFSETQRNKGNFPGRFSGRQFSNSRSEMNVSTLELGDSALYLCASSSGGLAGADTQYFGPGTRLTVL.

This rearrangement joins TRBV28 to TRBJ1-3; TRBD1 is a possible D gene (6 bases). Germline V gene lookup returns CDR1 MDHEN and CDR2 SYDVKM. The CDR3 sequence is 16 residues long. V lost 4 bases to trimming and J lost 0 bases, with 13 bases between them. CDR3 in DNA: TGTGCCAGCAGTTCTCACGACAGGTTCTCTGGAAACACCATATATTTT. Protein sequence: CASSSHDRFSGNTIYF.

This chain connects TRBV7-3 to TRBJ2-5; D is unresolved. CDR3 length: 12 residues. Trimming shortened V by 3 bases and J by 5 bases, and 7 bases separated the two germline ends. The germline CDR1 and CDR2 sequences are SGHTA and FQGTGA. CDR3 region: CASSFPGETQYF. CDR3 bases: TGTGCCAGCAGCTTCCCGGGTGAGACCCAGTACTTC. The variable domain in full, with the rest retrieved from reference TRBV7-3 and TRBJ2-5, is GAGVSQTPSNKVTEKGKYVELRCDPISGHTALYWYRQSLGQGPEFLIYFQGTGAADDSGLPNDRFFAVRPEGSVSTLKIQRTERGDSAVYLCASSFPGETQYFGPGTRLLVL.

The V call is TRBV29-1, the J call TRBJ2-2, with TRBD1 identical over 8 bases. Germline trimming cut 6 bases from V and 1 base from J; bases unmatched to any gene: 4. The germline V gene has CDR1 SQVTM and CDR2 ANQGSEA. The CDR3 has 14 amino acids. The CDR3 DNA is TGCAGCGTGGTTGACAGGGGGAACACCGGGGAGCTGTTTTTT. Translated, it gives CSVVDRGNTGELFF.

The chain links TRBV5-4 to TRBJ2-3; D is unclear. Germline V gives CDR1 SGHNT, CDR2 YYREEE (reference sequence). Trimming cost V 0 bases and J 4 bases, with 12 bases left between them. The CDR3 runs to 15 residues. Here the CDR3 DNA reads TGTGCCAGCAGCTTGGGAGGCTCCCGCCCAGATACGCAGTATTTT. It yields the protein CASSLGGSRPDTQYF. The full variable domain, in which reference TRBV5-4 and TRBJ2-3 provide the parts outside the CDR3, is ETGVTQSPTHLIKTRGQQVTLRCSSQSGHNTVSWYQQALGQGPQFIFQYYREEENGRGNFPPRFSGLQFPNYSSELNVNALELDDSALYLCASSLGGSRPDTQYFGPGTRLTVL.

The chain couples TRBV6-5 to TRBJ2-7; D call uncertain. Trimming took 6 bases from V and 0 from J, leaving 12 bases between them. CDR3 length: 14 residues. Germline V lookup: CDR1 MNHEY, CDR2 SVGAGI. Here the CDR3 DNA reads TGTGCCAGCAGAATTTCTTGGAGCTCCTACGAGCAGTACTTC. As protein: CASRISWSSYEQYF.

The chain joins TRBV21-1 to TRBJ2-1; whether TRBD2, the table's D call, matches the DNA was not checked. TRBV21-1 is a pseudogene segment. CDR3 length: 15 amino acids. CDR3 in amino acids: CASSKPPGAGDEQFF. The CDR3 bases are TGTGCCAGCAGCAAACCCCCGGGAGCGGGAGATGAGCAGTTCTTC.

The chain is built from TRBV4-1 and TRBJ2-7, with TRBD1 matching over 11 bases. V trimming: 1 base; J trimming: 4 bases; junction bases outside the gene matches: 3. Germline CDR1 is MGHRA and CDR2 is YSYEKL. This CDR3 is built from 15 residues. CDR3 in DNA: TGCGCCAGCAGCCAAGGGACAGGGGGCGGTTACGAGCAGTACTTC. Encoded protein: CASSQGTGGGYEQYF.

The chain has TRBV9 and TRBJ2-1; no reliable D call. The germline CDR1 and CDR2 sequences are SGDLS and YYNGEE. V lost 4 bases and J lost 6, with 14 bases in between. The CDR3 has 14 amino acids. CDR3 nucleotides: TGTGCCAGCAGCTTCAGGACCTTTTCCAATGAGCAGTTCTTC. It specifies CASSFRTFSNEQFF. The entire variable domain, with the rest obtained from reference TRBV9 and TRBJ2-1, is as follows: DSGVTQTPKHLITATGQRVTLRCSPRSGDLSVYWYQQSLDQGLQFLIQYYNGEERAKGNILERFSAQQFPDLHSELNLSSLELGDSALYFCASSFRTFSNEQFFGPGTRLTVL.

The V gene is TRBV7-6, the J gene TRBJ2-1; unclear D gene. Looked up from germline, CDR1 is SGHVS and CDR2 is FNYEAQ. The CDR3 runs 15 residues. V dropped 3 bases and J dropped 5 bases, with 14 bases sitting between them. CDR3 sequence: CASSFSIRANNEQFF. The CDR3 DNA follows: TGTGCCAGCAGCTTTAGTATCAGAGCAAACAATGAGCAGTTCTTC.

The J gene is TRBJ2-5, the V gene TRBV19; 12 nucleotides align to TRBD1. The germline CDR1 and CDR2 sequences are LNHDA and SQIVND (reference sequence). The CDR3 length is 15 residues. V dropped 4 bases and J dropped 5; count of bases not matched to a gene: 5. The DNA of the CDR3 is TGTGCCAGTAGTACCGGGACAGGGGGCTGGGAGACCCAGTACTTC. Translation: CASSTGTGGWETQYF.

The CDR3 here is CASRIRSSYNEQFF. The CDR3 DNA follows: TGTGCCTCCCGCATAAGGAGCTCCTACAATGAGCAGTTCTTC. The rearrangement uses TRBV30 and TRBJ2-1; D is uncertain. Trimming took 7 bases from V and 0 from J, leaving 13 bases between them. The germline V gene encodes CDR1 GTSNPN and CDR2 SVGIG (reference sequence). The CDR3 sequence is 14 residues long.

V usage is TRBV4-1 and J usage is TRBJ1-1; no clear D gene. From germline, CDR1 is MGHRA and CDR2 YSYEKL. Trimming pared 0 bases from V and 6 bases from J, leaving 26 bases between. The CDR3 runs 19 residues. CDR3 sequence (DNA): TGCGCCAGCAGCCAAGAGAAGACCCGGATCCCACGAAGAGAGGCTGAAGCTTTCTTT. Protein sequence: CASSQEKTRIPRREAEAFF.

The chain joins TRBV6-1 to TRBJ1-1; D unresolved. CDR1 and CDR2 from the germline V gene are MNHNS and SASEGT. V gave up 4 bases and J gave up 6 bases, with 9 bases separating them. The CDR3 totals 12 residues. For the CDR3, the DNA is TGTGCCAGCAGTGCTCACAGTGCTGAAGCTTTCTTT. Encoded protein: CASSAHSAEAFF.

The chain links TRBV7-9 to TRBJ2-1, with TRBD2 identical over 7 bases. Germline assignment: CDR1 SEHNR and CDR2 FQNEAQ (reference sequence). The J segment lost 4 bases and the V segment lost 5 bases, leaving 11 bases of the junction unmatched. CDR3 size: 16 residues. For the CDR3, the DNA is TGTGCCAGCAGCCGACTTCTTAGCGGGCGGTACAATGAGCAGTTCTTC. It encodes CASSRLLSGRYNEQFF.

The chain carries TRBV9 and TRBJ2-7; 13 bases match TRBD2. Trimming removed 3 bases from V and 3 bases from J; junction bases left unmatched: 0. The CDR3 is made up of 14 amino acids. CDR1 is SGDLS and CDR2 is YYNGEE in the germline V gene. The CDR3: CASSGTSGGYEQYF. The CDR3 DNA is TGTGCCAGCAGCGGGACTAGCGGGGGCTACGAGCAGTACTTC.

This rearrangement joins TRBV7-9 to TRBJ1-1; D call uncertain. This CDR3 region has 14 residues. Germline V gives CDR1 SEHNR, CDR2 FQNEAQ (reference sequence). V was shortened by 4 bases and J by 6 bases, with 15 bases between the two germline ends. Here the CDR3 DNA reads TGTGCCAGCAGCTGGGCCCTTGGCAGCGCTGAAGCTTTCTTT. Its translation: CASSWALGSAEAFF.

V is TRBV5-1 and J is TRBJ2-2, with unresolved D. V was clipped by 4 bases and J by 2 bases, with 12 bases between them. The CDR3 loop spans 15 amino acids. Germline CDR1 is SGHRS and CDR2 is YFSETQ. The CDR3 is CASSPTQDNTGELFF. CDR3 in DNA: TGCGCCAGCAGCCCGACTCAGGATAACACCGGGGAGCTGTTTTTT.

Here the CDR3 DNA reads TGTGCCAGCAGCTTAGAGGGGACAGGGAATCAGCCCCAGCATTTT. Translating it yields CASSLEGTGNQPQHF. The rearrangement joins TRBV7-8 to TRBJ1-5; the match to TRBD1 covers 9 bases. J was trimmed by 4 bases and V by 1 base; bases with no gene match: 2. In germline, CDR1 is SGHVS, CDR2 FQNEAQ. The CDR3 contains 15 residues.

This clone was detected only once. The chain combines TRBV5-1 with TRBJ2-1, with D unclear. The CDR3 extends over 11 amino acids. V was trimmed by 4 bases and J by 9 bases, leaving 8 bases between them. CDR1 and CDR2 from the germline V gene are SGHRS and YFSETQ. CDR3 protein: CASSLKGEQFF. CDR3 bases: TGCGCCAGCAGCCTGAAGGGTGAGCAGTTCTTC.

This sequence joins TRBV4-3 and TRBJ1-4, with D possibly being TRBD1 (6 bases). CDR1 and CDR2 from the germline V gene are LGHNA and YSLEER. Trimming left V 4 bases short and J 4 bases short, with 16 bases between. The CDR3 consists of 16 residues. The CDR3 reads CASSPRGRAGNEKLFF. The CDR3 bases are TGCGCCAGCAGCCCCAGGGGCAGGGCGGGTAATGAAAAACTGTTTTTT.

The V call is TRBV5-1, the J call TRBJ2-5; D perhaps matches TRBD1 (6 bases). Germline-derived CDR1 and CDR2 are SGHRS and YFSETQ. V lost 1 base and J 4 bases, leaving 11 bases between the germline ends. The CDR3 contains 14 residues. CDR3 in amino acids: CASSLLTGRETQYF. The CDR3 nucleotides are TGCGCCAGCAGCTTGTTAACAGGGAGAGAGACCCAGTACTTC.

The J gene is TRBJ2-2, the V gene TRBV28, with a possible D match to TRBD1 (6 bases). The CDR3 consists of 15 residues. Trimming removed 4 bases from V and 2 bases from J, with 11 bases in between. CDR1 is MDHEN and CDR2 is SYDVKM in the germline V gene. CDR3 residues: CASSSDRPNTGELFF. CDR3 bases: TGTGCCAGCAGTTCCGACAGGCCAAACACCGGGGAGCTGTTTTTT.

This chain joins TRBV7-9 and TRBJ2-3; the D call may be TRBD1 or TRBD2 (6 bases each). Germline CDR1 SEHNR, CDR2 FQNEAQ (reference sequence). The CDR3 spans 15 residues. Trimming took off 7 bases at V and 1 base at J, with 15 bases between the two ends. CDR3 residues: CASIWGADGTDTQYF. CDR3 DNA sequence: TGTGCCAGCATCTGGGGGGCAGACGGCACAGATACGCAGTATTTT.

This chain uses TRBV7-2 with TRBJ1-2, with TRBD1 matching over 8 bases. The CDR3 is 16 residues long. CDR1 and CDR2 (germline): SGHTA, FQGNSA. V dropped 5 bases and J dropped 4; count of bases not matched to a gene: 12. The CDR3 is CASSPGGQGGSYGYTF. CDR3 DNA: TGTGCCAGCAGCCCAGGAGGACAGGGAGGGAGCTATGGCTACACCTTC.